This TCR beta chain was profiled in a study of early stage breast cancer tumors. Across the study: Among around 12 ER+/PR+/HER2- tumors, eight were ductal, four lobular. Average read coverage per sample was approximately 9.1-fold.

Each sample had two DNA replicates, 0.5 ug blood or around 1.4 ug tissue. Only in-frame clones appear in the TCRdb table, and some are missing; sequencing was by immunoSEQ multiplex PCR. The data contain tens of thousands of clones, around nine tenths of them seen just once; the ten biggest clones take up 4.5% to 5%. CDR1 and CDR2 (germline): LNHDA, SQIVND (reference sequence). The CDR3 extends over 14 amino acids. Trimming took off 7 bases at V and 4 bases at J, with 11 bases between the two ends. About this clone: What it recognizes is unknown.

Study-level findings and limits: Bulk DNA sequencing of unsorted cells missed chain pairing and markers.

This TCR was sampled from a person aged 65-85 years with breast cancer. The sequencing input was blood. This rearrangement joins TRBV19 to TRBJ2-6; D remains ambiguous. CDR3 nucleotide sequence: TGTGCCAGTACCAAGGCCGGGGGGGCCAACGTCCTGACTTTC. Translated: CASTKAGGANVLTF.